This T cell receptor beta chain was sequenced for a study of human CD8 memory T cell subsets. Germline V gene sequence: CDR1 SEHNR, CDR2 FQNEAQ (reference sequence). There are 16 residues in the CDR3. UMI-labeled 5' RACE was used to make TCR beta libraries. TCRdb reprocessed the 5' RACE reads, with one entry per CDR3 protein and no DNA. The repertoire table contains under 7,000 distinct CDR3 sequences. It was CCR7+ PD-1+ TIGIT+ early memory CD8+ T cells with exhausted-like traits that constituted TPEX cells. The clonotype comes from a human donor in good health. The sequenced sample consisted of CD8+ T cells from PBMCs. The chain links TRBV7-9 to TRBJ2-7; the D call of TRBD2 rests on TCRdb alone, since no DNA is present to check it. The CDR3: CASSLVTGTLGSEQYF.